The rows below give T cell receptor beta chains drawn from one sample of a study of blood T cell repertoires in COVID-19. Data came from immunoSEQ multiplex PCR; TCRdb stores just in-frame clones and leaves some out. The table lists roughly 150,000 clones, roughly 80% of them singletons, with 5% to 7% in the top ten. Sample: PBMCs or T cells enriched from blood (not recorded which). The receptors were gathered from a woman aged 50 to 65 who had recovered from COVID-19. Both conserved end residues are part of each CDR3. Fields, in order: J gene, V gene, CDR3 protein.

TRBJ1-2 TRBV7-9 CASTLQASSNYGYTF
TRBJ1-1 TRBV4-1 CASSQAARPPNTEAFF
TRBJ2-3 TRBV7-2 CASSPRGAGTDTQYF
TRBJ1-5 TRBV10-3 CATEGGTGGYSNQPQHF
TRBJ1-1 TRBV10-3 CAISESGGGMKAFF
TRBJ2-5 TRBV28 CASNPPGGYQETQYF
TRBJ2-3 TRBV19 CASRSAPGLAGGPDTQYF
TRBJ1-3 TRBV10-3 CAISGQGGSGNTIYF
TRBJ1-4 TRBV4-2 CASSADRRANEKLFF
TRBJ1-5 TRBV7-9 CASSFEGFNQPQHF
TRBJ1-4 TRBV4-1 CASSQGPTGANEKLFF
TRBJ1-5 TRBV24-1 CATSDGVDIQHF
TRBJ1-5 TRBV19 CASSRQGGNQPQHF
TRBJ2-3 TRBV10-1 CASSLQMRTDTQYF
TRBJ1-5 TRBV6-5 CASRGGTGSQGSQHF
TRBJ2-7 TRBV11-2 CASSLVGTGSYEQYF
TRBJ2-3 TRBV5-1 CASSLAAGIGDTQYF
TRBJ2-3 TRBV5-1 CASSLEGTGALKGDTQYF
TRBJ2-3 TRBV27 CASSSGLGKADTQYF
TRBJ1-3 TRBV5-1 CASSLEPVSGDTIYF
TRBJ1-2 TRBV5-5 CASREAGALGYGYTF
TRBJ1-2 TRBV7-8 CASSLGGVGGYGYTF
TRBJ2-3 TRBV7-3 CASSRSITDTQYF
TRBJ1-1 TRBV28 CASRFTDRVTAFF
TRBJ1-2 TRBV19 CASLPSTGKGNYGYTF
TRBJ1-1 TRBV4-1 CASSQPPRGRTEAFF
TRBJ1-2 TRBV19 CASSSRTGDSLGYTF
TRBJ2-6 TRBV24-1 CATSDLSGANVLTF
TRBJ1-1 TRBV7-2 CASSLVGTVMNTEAFF
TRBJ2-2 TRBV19 CASSTYGVDTGELFF
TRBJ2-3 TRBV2 CASSESPGTDTQYF
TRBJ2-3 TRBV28 CASSFGGGDTDTQYF